These 7 T cell receptor beta chains were all obtained from the same sample, sequenced in a study of vaccination and CD4 T cells after COVID-19. These receptors' targets are unknown. Oncomine TCR Beta short-read sequencing was applied to DNA from cultured CD4+ T cells. TCRdb analysed the PCR reads with MiXCR anew, one entry per CDR3 protein. The repertoire includes around 5,000 distinct CDR3 sequences, roughly three fifths of them detected once, and about 32% sits in the top ten. Treatment described: roughly 10-day PBMC culture with coronavirus spike peptide pools or control peptides (ViraFEST assay). According to the study, CD4+ T cells from the unexposed donor were gathered ahead of the COVID-19 pandemic (2011-2018). What was sequenced was CD4+ T cells from blood, cultured in vitro. The receptors stem from a human donor in good health.

The table lists this clonotype with a count of one. The chain uses TRBV12-3 or TRBV12-4 and TRBJ2-2; 11 bases agree with TRBD2. The junction had 4 bases not matched to a gene; V was cut back by 3 bases and J by 1 base. The CDR3 length is 17 residues. The CDR3 DNA reads TGTGCCAGCAGTTTTCTTACTAGCGGGGGGAACACCGGGGAGCTGTTTTTT. It specifies CASSFLTSGGNTGELFF.

CDR3 in amino acids: CASSPSTARSGNTIYF. The CDR3 nucleotides are TGTGCCAGCAGTCCCTCGACGGCACGCTCTGGAAACACCATATATTTT. This chain links TRBV6-5 with TRBJ1-3; no clear D. Germline CDR1 is MNHEY and CDR2 is SVGAGI. The V gene lost 5 bases and the J gene lost 0 bases, with 14 bases spanning the gap. The CDR3 loop spans 16 amino acids.

This clonotype was detected once. One junction end does not reproduce the germline sequence, and a read error may be involved. The genes are TRBV24-1 and TRBJ2-3; D may correspond to TRBD1 or TRBD2 (5 bases each). The CDR3 has 17 residues. The germline V gene has CDR1 KGHDR and CDR2 SFDVKD. This CDR3 is CATSDSGTPLGTDTQYF. The CDR3 bases are TGTGCCACCAGTGATTCGGGGACCCCCTTGGGCACAGATACGCAGTACTTT.

The rearrangement joins TRBV20-1 to TRBJ1-2; weak D call: TRBD1 (5 bases). The CDR3 extends over 14 amino acids. Looked up from germline, CDR1 is DFQATT and CDR2 is SNEGSKA (reference sequence). Deletions cut 3 bases from V and 0 bases from J, with 11 bases between. The CDR3 nucleotides read TGCAGTGCTAGCGAACGACAGTCTAACTATGGCTACACCTTC. This gives the protein CSASERQSNYGYTF.

This chain connects TRBV2 to TRBJ2-7, with D maybe TRBD1 (6 bases). Germline V CDR1 and CDR2: SNHLY, FYNNEI. This CDR3 contains 13 residues. Between the trimmed V and J ends, which lost 7 bases and 3 bases, there was a span of 13 bases. Here the CDR3 DNA reads TGTGCCAGCACCCCCCGACAGGACTACGAGCAGTACTTC. It is translated as CASTPRQDYEQYF.

The V and J genes are TRBV7-2 and TRBJ1-2; tentatively, D is TRBD1 (6 bases). This CDR3 is 16 amino acids long. Germline-derived CDR1 and CDR2 are SGHTA and FQGNSA. V was shortened by 2 bases and J by 6 bases, with 19 bases between the two germline ends. CDR3 DNA sequence: TGTGCCAGCAGCTTAACCGCCCTTACAGGGTTGGATGGCTACACCTTC. Amino acid sequence: CASSLTALTGLDGYTF.

This clonotype was seen only a few times. The chain employs TRBV20-1 and TRBJ1-2, with D unclear. The V end was cut by 6 bases, the J end by 1 base, with 18 bases between. This CDR3 has 15 residues. From germline, CDR1 is DFQATT and CDR2 SNEGSKA (reference sequence). The CDR3 protein is CSAQNQNRDNYGYTF. The CDR3 DNA reads TGCAGTGCCCAGAACCAGAATAGAGATAACTATGGCTACACCTTC.